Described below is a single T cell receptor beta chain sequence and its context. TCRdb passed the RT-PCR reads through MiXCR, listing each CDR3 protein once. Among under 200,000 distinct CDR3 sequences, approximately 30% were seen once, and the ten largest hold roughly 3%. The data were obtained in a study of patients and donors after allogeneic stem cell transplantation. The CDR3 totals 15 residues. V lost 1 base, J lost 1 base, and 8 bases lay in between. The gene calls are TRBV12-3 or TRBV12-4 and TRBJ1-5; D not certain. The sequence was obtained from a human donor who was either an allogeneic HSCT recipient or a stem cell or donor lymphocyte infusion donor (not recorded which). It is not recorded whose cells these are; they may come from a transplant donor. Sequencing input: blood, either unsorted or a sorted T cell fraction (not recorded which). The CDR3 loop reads CASSLGVVSNQPQHF. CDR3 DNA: TGTGCCAGCAGTTTAGGGGTAGTGAGCAATCAGCCCCAGCATTTT.